One and the same sample provided the 5 T cell receptor beta chains below, sequenced in a study of human T cells and chemical hapten exposure. Researchers extracted total RNA from unfractionated whole blood. One entry per CDR3 protein, called by TCRdb with MiXCR from the 5' RACE reads. Counted here are 110,000 or so distinct CDR3 sequences, around a fifth occurring once; the ten biggest clones make up around 2.7%. The origin of the receptors is a human donor in good health.

This clonotype came up a few times. V usage is TRBV29-1 and J usage is TRBJ1-2; 7 nucleotides match TRBD1. CDR3 length: 14 residues. The V and J ends lost 6 bases and 3 bases, in that order; junction bases with no gene match: 10. Germline V gene data show CDR1 as SQVTM and CDR2 as ANQGSEA. The CDR3 sequence is CSVVTGVVDYGYTF. CDR3 in DNA: TGCAGCGTGGTTACAGGGGTGGTGGACTATGGCTACACCTTC.

The chain links TRBV9 to TRBJ2-6; D not certain. Germline loops: CDR1 SGDLS, CDR2 YYNGEE. The V and J ends lost 0 bases and 4 bases respectively, with 8 bases between them. This CDR3 has 15 amino acids. CDR3 bases: TGTGCCAGCAGCGTAGCGGTTGCAGGGGCCAACGTCCTGACTTTC. As protein: CASSVAVAGANVLTF.

This clonotype has only a few counts. The J gene is TRBJ1-4, the V gene TRBV28, with D perhaps matching TRBD1 (5 bases). V lost 0 bases, J lost 4 bases, and 6 bases lay in between. CDR1 and CDR2 (germline): MDHEN, SYDVKM. CDR3 length equals 14 residues. The CDR3 region is CASSLWDINEKLFF. CDR3 DNA: TGTGCCAGCAGTTTATGGGACATTAATGAAAAACTGTTTTTT.

The J gene is TRBJ2-2, the V gene TRBV7-2; D tentatively fits TRBD1 or TRBD2 (5 bases each). Trimming left V 6 bases short and J 11 bases short, with 19 bases between. The CDR3 runs to 14 residues. Germline values: CDR1 SGHTA, CDR2 FQGNSA. CDR3 DNA: TGTGCCAGCAGAGAAACCGGGGCGGTTCCCGAGCTGTTTTTT. Translating gives CASRETGAVPELFF.

This sequence joins TRBV20-1 and TRBJ2-7, with D possibly TRBD2 on 6 matching bases. From germline, CDR1 is DFQATT and CDR2 SNEGSKA (reference sequence). The CDR3 spans 13 residues. Between the trimmed V and J ends, which lost 1 base and 2 bases, there was a span of 9 bases. The CDR3 reads CSARGDSTYEQYF. CDR3 in DNA: TGCAGTGCTAGAGGGGACTCTACCTACGAGCAGTACTTC.